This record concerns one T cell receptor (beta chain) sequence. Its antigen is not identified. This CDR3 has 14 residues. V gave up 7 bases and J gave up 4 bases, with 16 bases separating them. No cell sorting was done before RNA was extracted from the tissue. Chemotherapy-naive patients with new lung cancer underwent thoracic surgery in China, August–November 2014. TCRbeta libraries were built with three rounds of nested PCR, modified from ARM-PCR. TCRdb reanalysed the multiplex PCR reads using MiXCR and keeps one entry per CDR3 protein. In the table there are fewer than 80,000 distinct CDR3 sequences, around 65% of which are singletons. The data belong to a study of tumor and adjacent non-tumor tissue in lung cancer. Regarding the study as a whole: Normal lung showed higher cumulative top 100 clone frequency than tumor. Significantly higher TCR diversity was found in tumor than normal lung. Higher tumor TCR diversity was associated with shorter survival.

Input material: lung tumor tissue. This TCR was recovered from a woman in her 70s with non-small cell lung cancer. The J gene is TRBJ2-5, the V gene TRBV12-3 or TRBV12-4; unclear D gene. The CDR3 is CASTRLMVGETQYF. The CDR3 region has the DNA TGTGCCAGCACCCGCTTAATGGTGGGAGAGACCCAGTACTTC.